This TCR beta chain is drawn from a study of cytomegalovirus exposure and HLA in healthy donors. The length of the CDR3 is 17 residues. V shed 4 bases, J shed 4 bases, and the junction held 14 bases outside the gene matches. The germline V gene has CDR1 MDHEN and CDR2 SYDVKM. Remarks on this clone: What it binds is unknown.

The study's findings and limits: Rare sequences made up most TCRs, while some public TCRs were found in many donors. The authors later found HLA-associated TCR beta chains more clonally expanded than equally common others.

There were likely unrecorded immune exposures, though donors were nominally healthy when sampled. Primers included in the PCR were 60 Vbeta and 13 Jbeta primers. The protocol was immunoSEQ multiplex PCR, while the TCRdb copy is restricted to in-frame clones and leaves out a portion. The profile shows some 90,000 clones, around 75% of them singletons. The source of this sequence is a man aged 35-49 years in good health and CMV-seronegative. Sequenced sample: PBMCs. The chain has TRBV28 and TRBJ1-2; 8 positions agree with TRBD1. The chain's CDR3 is CASSSSAADRESYGYTF. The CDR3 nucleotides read TGTGCCAGCAGTTCATCCGCCGCGGACAGGGAATCCTATGGCTACACCTTC.